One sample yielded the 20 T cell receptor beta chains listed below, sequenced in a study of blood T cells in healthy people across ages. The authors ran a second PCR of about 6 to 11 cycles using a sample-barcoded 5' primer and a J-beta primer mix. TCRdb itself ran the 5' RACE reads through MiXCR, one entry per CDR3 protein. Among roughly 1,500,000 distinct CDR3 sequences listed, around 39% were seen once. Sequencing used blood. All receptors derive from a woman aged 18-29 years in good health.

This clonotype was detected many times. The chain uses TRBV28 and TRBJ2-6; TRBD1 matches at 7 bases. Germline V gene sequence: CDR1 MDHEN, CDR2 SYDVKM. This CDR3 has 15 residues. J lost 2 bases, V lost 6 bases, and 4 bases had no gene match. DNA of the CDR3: TGTGCCAGCAGCCTCGGACAGGCTGGGGCCAACGTCCTGACTTTC. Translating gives CASSLGQAGANVLTF.

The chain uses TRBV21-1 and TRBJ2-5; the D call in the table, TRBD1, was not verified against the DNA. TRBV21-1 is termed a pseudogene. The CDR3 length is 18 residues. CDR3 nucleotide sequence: TGTGCCAGCAGCAAAGAAGGGGGCTCGACAGGGCCGGAGGAGACCCAGTACTTC. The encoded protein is CASSKEGGSTGPEETQYF.

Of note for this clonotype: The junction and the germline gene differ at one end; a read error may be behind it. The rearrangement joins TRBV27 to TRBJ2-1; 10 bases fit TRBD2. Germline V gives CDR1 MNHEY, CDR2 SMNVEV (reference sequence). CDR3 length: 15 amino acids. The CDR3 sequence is CAIKEGLAVDNGQFF. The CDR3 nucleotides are TGTGCCATCAAGGAAGGACTAGCGGTCGACAATGGGCAGTTCTTC.

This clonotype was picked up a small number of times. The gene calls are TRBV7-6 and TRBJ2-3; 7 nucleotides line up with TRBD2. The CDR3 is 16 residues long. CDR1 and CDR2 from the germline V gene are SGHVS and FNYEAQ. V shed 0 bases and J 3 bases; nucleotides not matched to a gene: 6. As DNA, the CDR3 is TGTGCCAGCAGCTTAGCCCCGGGCGGGGGAACAGATACGCAGTATTTT. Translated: CASSLAPGGGTDTQYF.

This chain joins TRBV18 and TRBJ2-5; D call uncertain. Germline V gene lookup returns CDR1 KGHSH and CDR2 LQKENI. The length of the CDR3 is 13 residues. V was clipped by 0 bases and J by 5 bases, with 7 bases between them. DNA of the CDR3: TGTGCCAGCTCACCACCGGCCGCCGAGACCCAGTACTTC. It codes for CASSPPAAETQYF.

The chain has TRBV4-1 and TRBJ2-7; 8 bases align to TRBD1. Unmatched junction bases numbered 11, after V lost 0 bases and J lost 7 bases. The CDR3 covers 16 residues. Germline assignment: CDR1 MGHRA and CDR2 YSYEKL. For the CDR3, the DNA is TGCGCCAGCAGCCAAGAATGGCAGGGGGCCTACAATGAGCAGTACTTC. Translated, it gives CASSQEWQGAYNEQYF.

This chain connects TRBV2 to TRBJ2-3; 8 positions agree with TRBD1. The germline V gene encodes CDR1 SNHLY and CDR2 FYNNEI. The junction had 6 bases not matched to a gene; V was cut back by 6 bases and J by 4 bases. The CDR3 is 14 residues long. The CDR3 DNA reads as TGTGCCAGCAGAGTTGACAGGGGTCCAGATACGCAGTATTTT. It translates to CASRVDRGPDTQYF. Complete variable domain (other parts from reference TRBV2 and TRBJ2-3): EPEVTQTPSHQVTQMGQEVILRCVPISNHLYFYWYRQILGQKVEFLVSFYNNEISEKSEIFDDQFSVERPDGSNFTLKIRSTKLEDSAMYFCASRVDRGPDTQYFGPGTRLTVL.

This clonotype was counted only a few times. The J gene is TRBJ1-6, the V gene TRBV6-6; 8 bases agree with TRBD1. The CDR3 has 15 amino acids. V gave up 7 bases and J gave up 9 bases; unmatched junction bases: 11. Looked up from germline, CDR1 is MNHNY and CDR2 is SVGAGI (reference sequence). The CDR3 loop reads CASNERQGIGSPLHF. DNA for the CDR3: TGTGCCAGCAACGAACGACAGGGGATCGGTTCACCCCTCCACTTT.

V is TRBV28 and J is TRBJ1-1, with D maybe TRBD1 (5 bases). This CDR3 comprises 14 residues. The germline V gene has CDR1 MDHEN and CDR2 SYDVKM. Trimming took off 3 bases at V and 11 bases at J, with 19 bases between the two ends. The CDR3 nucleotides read TGTGCCAGCAGTTTTCGGGACTTTAGTGGTGAGGCTTTCTTT. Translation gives CASSFRDFSGEAFF.

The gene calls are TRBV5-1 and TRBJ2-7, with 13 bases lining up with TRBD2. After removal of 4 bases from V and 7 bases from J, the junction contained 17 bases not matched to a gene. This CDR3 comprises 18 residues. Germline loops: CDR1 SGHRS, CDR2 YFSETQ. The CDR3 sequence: CASSTGLAGEALVGEQYF. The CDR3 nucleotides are TGCGCCAGCAGCACCGGACTAGCGGGAGAGGCCCTCGTCGGGGAGCAGTACTTC.

DNA for the CDR3: TGTGCCAGCAGGAACCGGGACAGGGCCTTCTACGAGCAGTACTTC. Protein sequence: CASRNRDRAFYEQYF. This chain connects TRBV6-5 to TRBJ2-7; 9 bases fit TRBD1. Germline CDR1 and CDR2: MNHEY and SVGAGI. There are 15 residues in the CDR3. Trimming cost V 6 bases and J 3 bases; bases outside gene matches: 9.

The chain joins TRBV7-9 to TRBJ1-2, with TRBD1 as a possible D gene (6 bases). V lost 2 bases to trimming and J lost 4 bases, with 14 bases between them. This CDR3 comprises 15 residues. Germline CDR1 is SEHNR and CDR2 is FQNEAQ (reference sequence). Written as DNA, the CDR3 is TGTGCCAGCAGCTTAACCACAGGGACGGGCTATGGCTACACCTTC. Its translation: CASSLTTGTGYGYTF.

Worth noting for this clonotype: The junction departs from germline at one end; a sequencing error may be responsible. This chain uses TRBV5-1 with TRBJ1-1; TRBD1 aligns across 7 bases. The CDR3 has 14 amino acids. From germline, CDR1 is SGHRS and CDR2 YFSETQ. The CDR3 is CASSLIQGDTEAFF. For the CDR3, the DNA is TGTGCCAGCAGCTTGATTCAGGGGGATACTGAAGCTTTCTTT.

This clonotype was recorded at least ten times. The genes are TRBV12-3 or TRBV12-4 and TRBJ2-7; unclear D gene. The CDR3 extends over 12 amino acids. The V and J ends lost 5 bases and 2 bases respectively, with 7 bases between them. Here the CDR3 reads CASSPSTYEQYF. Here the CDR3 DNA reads TGTGCCAGCAGTCCTTCTACCTACGAGCAGTACTTC.

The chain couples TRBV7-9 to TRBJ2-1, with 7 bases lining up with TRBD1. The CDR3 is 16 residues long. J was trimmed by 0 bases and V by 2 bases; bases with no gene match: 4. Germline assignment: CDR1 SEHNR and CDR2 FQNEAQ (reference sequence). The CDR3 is CASSLYGDSSYNEQFF. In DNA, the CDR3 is TGTGCCAGCAGCTTATACGGGGACAGCTCCTACAATGAGCAGTTCTTC.

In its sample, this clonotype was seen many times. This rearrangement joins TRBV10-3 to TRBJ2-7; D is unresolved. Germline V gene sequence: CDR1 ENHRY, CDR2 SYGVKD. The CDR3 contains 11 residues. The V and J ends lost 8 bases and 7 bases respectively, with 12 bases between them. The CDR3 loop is CAIAKKSEQYF. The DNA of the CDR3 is TGTGCCATCGCAAAAAAGTCTGAGCAGTACTTC.

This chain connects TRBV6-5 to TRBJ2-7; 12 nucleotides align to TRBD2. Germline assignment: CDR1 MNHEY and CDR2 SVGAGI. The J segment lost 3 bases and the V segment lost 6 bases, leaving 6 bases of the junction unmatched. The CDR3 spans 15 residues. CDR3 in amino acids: CASSQLAGGFYEQYF. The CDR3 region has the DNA TGTGCCAGCAGCCAACTAGCGGGAGGCTTCTACGAGCAGTACTTC.

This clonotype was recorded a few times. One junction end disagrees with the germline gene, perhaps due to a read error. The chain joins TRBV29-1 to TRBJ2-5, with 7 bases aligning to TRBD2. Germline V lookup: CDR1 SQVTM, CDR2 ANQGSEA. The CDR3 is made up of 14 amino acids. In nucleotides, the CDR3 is TGCAGCGTTGATGACGCGGGGGTGGGAGAGGCCCAGTACTTC. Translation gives CSVDDAGVGEAQYF. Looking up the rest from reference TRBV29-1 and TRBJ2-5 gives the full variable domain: SAVISQKPSRDICQRGTSLTIQCQVDSQVTMMFWYRQQPGQSLTLIATANQGSEATYESGFVIDKFPISRPNLTFSTLTVSNMSPEDSSIYLCSVDDAGVGEAQYFGPGTRLLVL.

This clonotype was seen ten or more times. CDR3 region: CASSPGDYNEQFF. The CDR3 region has the DNA TGCGCCAGCAGTCCGGGAGATTACAATGAGCAGTTCTTC. The chain couples TRBV5-1 to TRBJ2-1, with D possibly matching TRBD2 (6 bases). Trimming took 5 bases from V and 4 from J, leaving 10 bases between them. CDR3 length equals 13 residues. Germline CDR1 SGHRS, CDR2 YFSETQ.

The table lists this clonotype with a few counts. DNA for the CDR3: TGTGCCAGCAGTTACGGGACAGTCGATGGCTACACCTTC. Translation: CASSYGTVDGYTF. The chain carries TRBV28 and TRBJ1-2, with 7 bases matching TRBD1. Germline values: CDR1 MDHEN, CDR2 SYDVKM. The CDR3 sequence is 13 residues long. Trimming at V came to 4 bases and at J to 6 bases, leaving 5 bases not matched to a gene.